This T cell receptor (beta chain) was captured in a study of cytomegalovirus exposure and HLA in healthy donors. Study-wide results and limits: Evidence from a later analysis indicated that most CMV-associated TCR beta chains looked HLA-restricted.

Concerning this clone itself: The antigen remains undetermined.

The PCR contained 60 Vbeta and 13 Jbeta primers. Only in-frame clones appear in the TCRdb table, and some are missing; sequencing was by immunoSEQ multiplex PCR. The sample holds some 250,000 clones, more than 75% seen once. The CDR3 consists of 16 residues. Germline V gives CDR1 LNHDA, CDR2 SQIVND (reference sequence). Losses at the gene ends were 5 bases for V and 4 bases for J; bases not matched to a gene: 6. The chain is built from TRBV19 and TRBJ2-2, with TRBD1 matching 11 bases. The sequenced sample consisted of PBMCs. The sequence came from a woman in her thirties or forties in good health and CMV-seropositive. The CDR3: CASSARDRGTTGELFF. The DNA for the CDR3 is TGTGCCAGTAGTGCTCGGGACAGGGGGACCACCGGGGAGCTGTTTTTT.